This T cell receptor beta chain appears in the sequencing data of a study of blood T cell repertoires in COVID-19. Whole-study context: The United States, Italy and Spain supplied acute and convalescent COVID-19 samples. Sources were T cells, B-cell-depleted T cells, or PBMCs; the material itself was cDNA or gDNA.

Per the original data handling: Reference gene primers were amplified, and this amplification served to estimate nucleated cell counts. Produced via immunoSEQ multiplex PCR; TCRdb's table is partial and in-frame only. The V and J calls and the clone size are those of that table, but D and trimming were determined from the DNA. In the table there are 30,000 or so clones, approximately 95% of which are singletons. The source of this sequence is a male donor with active COVID-19. The material sequenced was peripheral blood.

The CDR3 here is CASSERTTDTQYF. The CDR3 nucleotides are TGCGCCAGCAGTGAGCGAACTACAGATACGCAGTATTTT. The rearrangement links TRBV10-1 to TRBJ2-3, with D hard to call. The V end was cut by 2 bases, the J end by 3 bases, with 6 bases between. This CDR3 is built from 13 residues. Germline loops: CDR1 WNHNN, CDR2 SYGVQD (reference sequence).